Below, 21 T cell receptor beta chains from the same sample are listed, as sequenced in a study of T-cell memory formation after mild COVID-19. TCRdb re-derived calls from the 5' RACE reads in MiXCR, one entry per CDR3 protein. Seen here are hundreds of thousands of distinct CDR3 sequences, less than 25% observed once, and the top ten hold 7% to 9%. What was sequenced was PBMCs or a T cell subset sorted from them (not recorded which). The source of these receptors is an adult woman who had mild COVID-19 (a few samples of this study predate the infection). Cell type and time point are not known.

V is TRBV7-6 and J is TRBJ2-1; 7 nucleotides align to TRBD2. With 5 bases clipped from V and 7 bases from J, the junction kept 11 bases outside the gene matches. The length of the CDR3 is 15 residues. The germline gives CDR1 SGHVS, CDR2 FNYEAQ. The CDR3 spells CASSPLGEGQNEQFF. The CDR3, as DNA: TGTGCCAGCAGCCCCTTGGGGGAGGGCCAAAATGAGCAGTTCTTC.

The V gene is TRBV6-6, the J gene TRBJ1-1, with a weak D call TRBD1 (6 bases). The germline gives CDR1 MNHNY, CDR2 SVGAGI (reference sequence). CDR3 length: 14 amino acids. Trimming stripped 4 bases from V and 5 bases from J, with 14 bases between. In DNA, the CDR3 is TGTGCCAGCAGTTGGGCAGGGGCGACTACTGAAGCTTTCTTT. It yields the protein CASSWAGATTEAFF.

With regard to this clonotype: This may arise from a read error, as a much more abundant clone is one base away. The J gene is TRBJ1-2, the V gene TRBV14; TRBD1 might be the D (5 bases). The CDR3 runs to 11 residues. V was cut by 3 bases and J by 7 bases, with 6 bases left in between. Germline-derived CDR1 and CDR2 are SGHDN and FVKESK. CDR3 nucleotides: TGTGCCAGCAGCCACGGGGGTGGCTACACCTTC. This encodes CASSHGGGYTF.

The chain couples TRBV7-2 to TRBJ2-1, with a weak D call TRBD2 (5 bases). V was pared by 1 base and J by 9 bases, with 10 bases between. The CDR3 runs to 13 residues. Germline CDR1 reads SGHTA; CDR2 reads FQGNSA. In nucleotides, the CDR3 is TGTGCCAGCAGCTTAGAAACGAGCGGTGAGCAGTTCTTC. This gives the protein CASSLETSGEQFF.

This clonotype was found a few times. The chain links TRBV5-5 to TRBJ2-1; D is uncertain. Trimming shortened V by 1 base and J by 8 bases, and 13 bases separated the two germline ends. CDR1 and CDR2 from the germline V gene are SGHKS and YYEKEE (reference sequence). The CDR3 loop spans 14 amino acids. The CDR3 DNA reads TGTGCCAGCAGCTTGATTTTTTCTTACTATGAGCAGTTCTTC. It is translated as CASSLIFSYYEQFF.

Written as DNA, the CDR3 is TGTGCCAGCAGCTTAGGCGTCCGGGGAAATTCACCCCTCCACTTT. It yields the protein CASSLGVRGNSPLHF. The genes are TRBV13 and TRBJ1-6; D is uncertain. In germline, CDR1 is PRHDT, CDR2 FYEKMQ (reference sequence). This CDR3 has 15 amino acids. The V end lost 0 bases, the J end lost 7 bases, and 10 bases lay between the germline ends.

The chain has TRBV19 and TRBJ1-4, with D perhaps TRBD1 (6 bases). Looked up from germline, CDR1 is LNHDA and CDR2 is SQIVND (reference sequence). V was cut by 6 bases and J by 8 bases, with 19 bases left in between. The CDR3 consists of 15 residues. CDR3 sequence reads: CASRQWTAVGEKLFF. In DNA, the CDR3 is TGTGCCAGTAGGCAATGGACAGCCGTCGGAGAAAAACTGTTTTTT.

This chain joins TRBV11-2 and TRBJ1-2, with D possibly TRBD1 on 6 matching bases. Germline CDR1 SGHAT, CDR2 FQNNGV. CDR3 length: 17 amino acids. With 4 bases removed from V and 8 bases from J, the gap between germline ends came to 26 bases. In DNA, the CDR3 is TGTGCCAGCAGCTCTTACAAAGACAGGCCAGGTACTACAGGCTACACCTTC. Residues: CASSSYKDRPGTTGYTF.

CDR3 nucleotide sequence: TGTGCCAGCAGCTTAGTGGAGGCGGGAGAGCACGAGCAGTACTTC. It codes for CASSLVEAGEHEQYF. This chain links TRBV7-9 with TRBJ2-7, with 7 positions matching TRBD2. The CDR3 is made up of 15 amino acids. Germline V lookup: CDR1 SEHNR, CDR2 FQNEAQ (reference sequence). Germline trimming cut 1 base from V and 5 bases from J; bases unmatched to any gene: 8.

The chain employs TRBV5-5 and TRBJ1-6, with a tentative D call TRBD1 (5 bases). The germline gives CDR1 SGHKS, CDR2 YYEKEE (reference sequence). The CDR3 totals 13 residues. Trimming pared 3 bases from V and 13 bases from J, leaving 14 bases between. This CDR3 is CASSSDIRGPLHF. The CDR3, as DNA: TGTGCCAGCAGCTCGGACATCCGAGGGCCCCTCCACTTT.

The chain has TRBV25-1 and TRBJ2-3; no clear D gene. The V gene lost 1 base and the J gene lost 2 bases, with 7 bases spanning the gap. Germline CDR1 reads MGHDK; CDR2 reads SYGVNS. The CDR3 runs 14 residues. The CDR3 DNA follows: TGTGCCAGCAGTGAATGTAGGTCCACAGATACGCAGTATTTT. It translates to CASSECRSTDTQYF.

This clonotype was observed a few times. The rearrangement uses TRBV7-8 and TRBJ2-1; TRBD2 matches at 7 bases. This CDR3 is built from 14 residues. V shed 8 bases and J 4 bases; nucleotides not matched to a gene: 8. In germline, CDR1 is SGHVS, CDR2 FQNEAQ. The chain's CDR3 is CASGLAGEYNEQFF. DNA for the CDR3: TGTGCCAGCGGGCTTGCGGGGGAGTACAATGAGCAGTTCTTC.

The chain joins TRBV4-1 to TRBJ2-3; TRBD2 agrees at 10 bases. The CDR3 consists of 15 residues. Trimming cost V 5 bases and J 2 bases; bases outside gene matches: 4. The germline gives CDR1 MGHRA, CDR2 YSYEKL. CDR3 amino acids: CASSSSGGATDTQYF. The CDR3 coding sequence is TGCGCCAGCAGCTCAAGCGGGGGGGCCACAGATACGCAGTATTTT.

The gene calls are TRBV7-2 and TRBJ1-1; possibly TRBD1 for D (5 bases). Germline V gene sequence: CDR1 SGHTA, CDR2 FQGNSA. Trimming removed 5 bases at V and 0 bases at J, with 13 bases between. This CDR3 contains 15 residues. Here the CDR3 DNA reads TGTGCCAGCAGCAGACGGGGCACAGTGAACACTGAAGCTTTCTTT. It encodes CASSRRGTVNTEAFF.

At least ten counts were recorded for this clonotype. The V call is TRBV5-5, the J call TRBJ2-1; perhaps TRBD1 as D (6 bases). V shed 2 bases and J shed 12 bases, with 12 bases lying between them. The V gene's germline CDR1 is SGHKS and CDR2 YYEKEE (reference sequence). CDR3 size: 12 residues. CDR3 loop: CASSLGTSGQFF. CDR3 DNA sequence: TGTGCCAGCAGCTTAGGGACAAGTGGGCAGTTCTTC.

The V and J genes are TRBV2 and TRBJ2-5; 10 bases agree with TRBD2. V shed 6 bases, J shed 4 bases, and the junction held 5 bases outside the gene matches. The germline V gene has CDR1 SNHLY and CDR2 FYNNEI. CDR3 size: 14 residues. CDR3 in amino acids: CASRAGLATETQYF. The CDR3 nucleotides are TGTGCCAGCAGAGCGGGACTAGCGACAGAGACCCAGTACTTC. The full variable domain, in which reference TRBV2 and TRBJ2-5 provide the parts outside the CDR3, is EPEVTQTPSHQVTQMGQEVILRCVPISNHLYFYWYRQILGQKVEFLVSFYNNEISEKSEIFDDQFSVERPDGSNFTLKIRSTKLEDSAMYFCASRAGLATETQYFGPGTRLLVL.

In this sample, this clonotype turned up a few times. The chain combines TRBV12-3 or TRBV12-4 with TRBJ2-2; D unresolved. The CDR3 consists of 15 residues. V shed 4 bases and J shed 4 bases, with 13 bases lying between them. CDR3 in amino acids: CASSWDVRSTGELFF. DNA for the CDR3: TGTGCCAGCAGTTGGGATGTGCGGAGCACCGGGGAGCTGTTTTTT.

V usage is TRBV15 and J usage is TRBJ2-5; D uncertain. The V end lost 5 bases, the J end lost 0 bases, and 25 bases lay between the germline ends. Germline V gene sequence: CDR1 LNHNV, CDR2 YYDKDF (reference sequence). The CDR3 is 19 amino acids. CDR3 sequence reads: CATSPTRSPGIQYQETQYF. The CDR3 nucleotides are TGTGCCACCAGCCCGACCCGGTCCCCAGGAATCCAATACCAAGAGACCCAGTACTTC.

In its sample, this clonotype was seen a few times. V and J are TRBV3-1 and TRBJ2-7, with a possible D match to TRBD1 (5 bases). This CDR3 contains 13 residues. V was shortened by 1 base and J by 3 bases, with 7 bases between the two germline ends. Germline CDR1 LGHDT, CDR2 YNNKEL (reference sequence). The CDR3 DNA reads as TGTGCCAGCAGCCAAGGCGGACACTACGAGCAGTACTTC. This encodes CASSQGGHYEQYF.

This clonotype showed up just a few times. V gene TRBV2 combines with J gene TRBJ2-1; no firm D call. V was pared by 2 bases and J by 6 bases, with 14 bases between. This CDR3 has 15 residues. CDR1 and CDR2 (germline): SNHLY, FYNNEI. The CDR3 loop reads CASSEPARWPNEQFF. CDR3 DNA sequence: TGTGCCAGCAGTGAACCAGCTAGATGGCCCAATGAGCAGTTCTTC.

The chain uses TRBV5-6 and TRBJ2-1, with TRBD2 identical over 9 bases. This CDR3 comprises 16 residues. The V and J ends lost 1 base and 3 bases, in that order; junction bases with no gene match: 5. Per germline, CDR1 SGHDT and CDR2 YYEEEE. The CDR3 region has the DNA TGTGCCAGCAGCTTGTCGGGTAGCGGGAGCTACAATGAGCAGTTCTTC. Encoded protein: CASSLSGSGSYNEQFF.